This T cell receptor (beta chain) was documented in a study of blood T cells in healthy people across ages. Overall study results and limits: Researchers said unsorted PBMCs prevented a conclusive naive versus antigen-experienced comparison. Per-million-T-cell TCR beta diversity fell roughly linearly with age. Strong correlation was found linking TCR beta diversity to naive T cell percentage.

The CDR3 consists of 17 residues. In germline, CDR1 is LGHNA, CDR2 YSLEER. Primed by a sample-barcoded 5' primer and a J-beta primer mix, a second PCR proceeded for 7 to 11 cycles. TCRdb reprocessed the 5' RACE reads via MiXCR and lists one record per CDR3 protein. The sample carries 800,000 or so distinct CDR3 sequences, 35% to 60% recorded once. They isolated at least 6 million PBMCs from each sample. This clonotype was found a few times. No antigen is known for it. The source of this sequence is an older man in good health. Sequenced input: blood. The chain employs TRBV4-3 and TRBJ2-1; 7 positions agree with TRBD2. Matching the DNA end better, TRBJ2-7 makes the J call doubtful. CDR3: CASSQGTVFGTNNEQYF. CDR3 DNA: TGCGCCAGCAGCCAGGGGACCGTTTTCGGGACTAACAATGAGCAGTACTTC.